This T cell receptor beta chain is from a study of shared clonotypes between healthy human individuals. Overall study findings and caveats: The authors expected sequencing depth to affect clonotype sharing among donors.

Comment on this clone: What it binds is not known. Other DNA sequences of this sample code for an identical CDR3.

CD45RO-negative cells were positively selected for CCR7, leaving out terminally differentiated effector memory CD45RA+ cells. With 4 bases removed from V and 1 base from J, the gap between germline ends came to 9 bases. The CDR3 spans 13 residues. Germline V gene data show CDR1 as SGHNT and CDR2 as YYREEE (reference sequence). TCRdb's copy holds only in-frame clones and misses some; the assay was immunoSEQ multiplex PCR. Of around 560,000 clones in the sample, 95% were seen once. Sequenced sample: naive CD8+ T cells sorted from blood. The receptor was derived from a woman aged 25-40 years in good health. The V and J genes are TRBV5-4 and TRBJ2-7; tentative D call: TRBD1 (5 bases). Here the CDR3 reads CASSPTGSYEQYF. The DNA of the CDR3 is TGTGCCAGCAGCCCTACAGGTTCCTACGAGCAGTACTTC.